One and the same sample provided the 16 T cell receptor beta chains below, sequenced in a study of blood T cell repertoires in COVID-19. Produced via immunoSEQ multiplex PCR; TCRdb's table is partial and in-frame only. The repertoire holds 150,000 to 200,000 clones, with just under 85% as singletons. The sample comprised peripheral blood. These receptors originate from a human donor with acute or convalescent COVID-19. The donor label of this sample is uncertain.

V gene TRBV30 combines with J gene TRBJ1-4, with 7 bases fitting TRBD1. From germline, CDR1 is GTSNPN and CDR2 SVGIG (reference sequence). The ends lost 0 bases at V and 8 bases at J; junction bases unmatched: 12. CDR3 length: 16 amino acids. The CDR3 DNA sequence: TGTGCCTGGAGTGTACCCCGACAGGGTATAGGAGAAAAACTGTTTTTT. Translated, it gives CAWSVPRQGIGEKLFF.

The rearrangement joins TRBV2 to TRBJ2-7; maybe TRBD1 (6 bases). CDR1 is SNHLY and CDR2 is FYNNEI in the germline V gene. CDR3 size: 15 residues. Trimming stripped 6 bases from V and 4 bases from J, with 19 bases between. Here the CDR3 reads CASRLARGGSYEQYF. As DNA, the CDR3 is TGTGCCAGCAGATTAGCGCGAGGGGGAAGTTACGAGCAGTACTTC. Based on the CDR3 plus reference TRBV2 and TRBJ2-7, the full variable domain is EPEVTQTPSHQVTQMGQEVILRCVPISNHLYFYWYRQILGQKVEFLVSFYNNEISEKSEIFDDQFSVERPDGSNFTLKIRSTKLEDSAMYFCASRLARGGSYEQYFGPGTRLTVT.

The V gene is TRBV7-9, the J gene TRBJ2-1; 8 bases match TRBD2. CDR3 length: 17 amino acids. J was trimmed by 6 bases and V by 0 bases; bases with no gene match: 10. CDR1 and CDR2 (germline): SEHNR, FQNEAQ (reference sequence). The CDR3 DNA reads TGTGCCAGCAGCTTAGCGCTCCAGGCGGGAGGCCTCAATGAGCAGTTCTTC. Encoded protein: CASSLALQAGGLNEQFF.

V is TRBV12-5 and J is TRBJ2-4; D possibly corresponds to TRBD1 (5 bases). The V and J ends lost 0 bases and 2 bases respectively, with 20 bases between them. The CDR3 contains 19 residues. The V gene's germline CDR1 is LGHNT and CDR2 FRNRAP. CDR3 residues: CASGLVWSAGSGPKNIQYF. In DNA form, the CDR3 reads TGTGCTAGTGGTTTGGTGTGGTCAGCAGGGTCGGGCCCCAAAAACATTCAGTACTTC.

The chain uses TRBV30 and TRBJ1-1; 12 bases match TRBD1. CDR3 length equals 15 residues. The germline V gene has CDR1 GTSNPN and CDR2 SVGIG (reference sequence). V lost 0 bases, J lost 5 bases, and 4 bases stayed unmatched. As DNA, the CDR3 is TGTGCCTGGAGTGTACAGGGACAGGGGGCTACTGAAGCTTTCTTT. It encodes CAWSVQGQGATEAFF.

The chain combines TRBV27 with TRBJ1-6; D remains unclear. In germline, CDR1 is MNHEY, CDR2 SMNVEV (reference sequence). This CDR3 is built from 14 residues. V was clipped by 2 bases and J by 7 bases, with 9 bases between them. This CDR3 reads CASSLSRENSPLHF. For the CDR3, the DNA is TGTGCCAGCAGTTTAAGCCGGGAGAATTCACCCCTCCACTTT.

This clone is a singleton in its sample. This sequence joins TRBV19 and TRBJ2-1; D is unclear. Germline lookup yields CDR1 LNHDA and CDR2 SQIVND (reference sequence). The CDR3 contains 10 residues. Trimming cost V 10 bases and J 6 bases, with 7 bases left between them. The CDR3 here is CAIGFNEQFF. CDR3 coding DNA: TGTGCCATCGGTTTCAATGAGCAGTTCTTC.

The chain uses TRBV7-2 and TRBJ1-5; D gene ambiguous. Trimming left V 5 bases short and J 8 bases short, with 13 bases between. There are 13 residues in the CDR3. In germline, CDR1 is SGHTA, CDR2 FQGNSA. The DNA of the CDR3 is TGTGCCAGCAGCACGTCCCCGAGGGAGCCCCAGCATTTT. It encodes CASSTSPREPQHF.

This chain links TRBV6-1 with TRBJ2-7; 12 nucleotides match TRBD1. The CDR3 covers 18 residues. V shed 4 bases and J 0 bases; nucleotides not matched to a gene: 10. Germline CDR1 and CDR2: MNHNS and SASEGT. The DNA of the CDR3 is TGTGCCAGCAGTGTACCGGGACAGGGGGCGCTAGGCTCCTACGAGCAGTACTTC. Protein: CASSVPGQGALGSYEQYF.

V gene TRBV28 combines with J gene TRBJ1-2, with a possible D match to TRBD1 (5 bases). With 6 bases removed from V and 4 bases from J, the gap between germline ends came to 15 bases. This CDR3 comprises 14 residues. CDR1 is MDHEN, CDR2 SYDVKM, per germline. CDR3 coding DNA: TGTGCCAGCAGCCAGGGAGGACGTGGCTATGGCTACACCTTC. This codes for CASSQGGRGYGYTF.

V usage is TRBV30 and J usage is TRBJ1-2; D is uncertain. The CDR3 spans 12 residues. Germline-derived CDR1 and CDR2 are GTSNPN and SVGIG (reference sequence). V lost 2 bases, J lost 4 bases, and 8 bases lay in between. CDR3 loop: CAWSLSSYGYTF. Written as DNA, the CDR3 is TGTGCCTGGAGTTTGTCGAGCTATGGCTACACCTTC.

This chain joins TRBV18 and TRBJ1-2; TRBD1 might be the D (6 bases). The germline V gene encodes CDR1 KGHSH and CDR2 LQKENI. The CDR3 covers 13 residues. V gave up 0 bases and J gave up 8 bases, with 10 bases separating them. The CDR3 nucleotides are TGTGCCAGCTCACCACCATGGGGGCTCGGCTACACCTTC. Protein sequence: CASSPPWGLGYTF. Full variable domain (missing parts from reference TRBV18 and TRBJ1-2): NAGVMQNPRHLVRRRGQEARLRCSPMKGHSHVYWYRQLPEEGLKFMVYLQKENIIDESGMPKERFSAEFPKEGPSILRIQQVVRGDSAAYFCASSPPWGLGYTFGSGTRLTVV.

This CDR3 reads CATSSGVYEQFF. CDR3 in DNA: TGTGCCACATCTAGCGGGGTCTATGAGCAGTTCTTC. This chain links TRBV6-6 with TRBJ2-1; TRBD2 aligns across 9 bases. This CDR3 region has 12 residues. The germline V gene encodes CDR1 MNHNY and CDR2 SVGAGI (reference sequence). V lost 10 bases and J lost 8; bases outside the gene matches: 6.

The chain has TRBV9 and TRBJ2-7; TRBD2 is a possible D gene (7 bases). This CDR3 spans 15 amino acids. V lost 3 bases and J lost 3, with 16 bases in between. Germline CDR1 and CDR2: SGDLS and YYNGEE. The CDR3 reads CASSEGGGPLYEQYF. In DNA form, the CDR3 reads TGTGCCAGCAGCGAGGGGGGGGGACCCCTCTACGAGCAGTACTTC.

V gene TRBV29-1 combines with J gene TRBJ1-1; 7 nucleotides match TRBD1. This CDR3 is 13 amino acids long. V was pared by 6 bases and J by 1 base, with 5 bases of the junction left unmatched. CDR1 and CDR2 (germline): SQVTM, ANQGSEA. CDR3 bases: TGCAGCGTGATGACAGGGCAGAACACTGAAGCTTTCTTT. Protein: CSVMTGQNTEAFF.

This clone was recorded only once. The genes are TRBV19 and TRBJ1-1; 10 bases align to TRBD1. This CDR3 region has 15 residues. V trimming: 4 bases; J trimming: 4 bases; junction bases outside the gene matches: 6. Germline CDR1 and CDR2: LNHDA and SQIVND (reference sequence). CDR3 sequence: CASSTGQGYGTEAFF. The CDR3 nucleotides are TGTGCCAGTAGTACGGGACAGGGGTACGGCACTGAAGCTTTCTTT.